What follows are 25 T cell receptor beta chains derived from one specimen sequenced in a study of circulating CD8 cells and anti-PD-1 response in melanoma. Four subsets defined by PD-1 and/or TIGIT were sorted from live CD3+CD8+TCRalphabeta+ cells. Each library started from around 14 ng of total RNA using the QIAseq Immune Repertoire TCR panel. MiXCR, run by TCRdb on the reads, gives a single entry per CDR3 protein. Of fewer than 450 distinct CDR3 sequences in the sample, 8.7% were seen once. This sample comprised CD8+ T cells from PBMCs, obtained at baseline or after one month of anti-PD-1 therapy (not recorded which). These receptors were obtained from a human donor with melanoma.

The gene calls are TRBV28 and TRBJ1-5, with 8 bases fitting TRBD1. This CDR3 contains 15 residues. The V and J ends lost 6 bases and 2 bases, in that order; junction bases with no gene match: 6. In germline, CDR1 is MDHEN, CDR2 SYDVKM. CDR3 protein: CASSILQGGNQPQHF. In nucleotides, the CDR3 is TGTGCCAGCAGCATACTACAGGGGGGCAATCAGCCCCAGCATTTT.

In its sample, this clonotype ranks as medium-sized. The chain carries TRBV28 and TRBJ1-2; the match to TRBD1 covers 7 bases. Germline V gives CDR1 MDHEN, CDR2 SYDVKM. The junction had 18 bases not matched to a gene; V was cut back by 10 bases and J by 4 bases. This CDR3 contains 16 residues. CDR3 bases: TGTGCCACCCACTCTCCACGGGACAGTGCCCTCTATGGCTACACCTTC. Protein product: CATHSPRDSALYGYTF.

This clonotype ranks as hyperexpanded (1% or more). The V call is TRBV9, the J call TRBJ1-1; D unclear. Germline loops: CDR1 SGDLS, CDR2 YYNGEE. There are 15 residues in the CDR3. V lost 0 bases and J lost 0, with 9 bases in between. The CDR3 sequence: CASSVAPKMNTEAFF. In DNA, the CDR3 is TGTGCCAGCAGCGTAGCCCCAAAGATGAACACTGAAGCTTTCTTT.

This clonotype is labeled as large (0.1 to 1%). The rearrangement joins TRBV29-1 to TRBJ1-2; 7 bases are a match to TRBD1. Germline CDR1 and CDR2: SQVTM and ANQGSEA. The CDR3 has 11 amino acids. V dropped 7 bases and J dropped 4; count of bases not matched to a gene: 3. The CDR3 loop is CSGRDSYGYTF. CDR3 bases: TGCAGCGGCCGGGACAGCTATGGCTACACCTTC.

By proportion, this clonotype is large. The chain joins TRBV29-1 to TRBJ1-3; D is uncertain. V was shortened by 6 bases and J by 3 bases, with 15 bases between the two germline ends. The germline CDR1 and CDR2 sequences are SQVTM and ANQGSEA. This CDR3 spans 14 amino acids. CDR3 amino acids: CSVAGPESGNTIYF. The DNA for the CDR3 is TGCAGCGTCGCCGGGCCTGAGAGTGGAAACACCATATATTTT.

The genes are TRBV29-1 and TRBJ2-1; the match to TRBD2 covers 8 bases. CDR1 is SQVTM and CDR2 is ANQGSEA in the germline V gene. Trimming at V came to 4 bases and at J to 7 bases, leaving 15 bases not matched to a gene. This CDR3 has 16 amino acids. CDR3 nucleotides: TGCAGCGTTGCCGGGATTACGCGGGAGGCGGGAAATGAGCAGTTCTTC. It yields the protein CSVAGITREAGNEQFF.

By share, this clonotype counts as medium-sized. The chain carries TRBV7-9 and TRBJ2-7; 9 nucleotides agree with TRBD1. The CDR3 length is 13 residues. V was pared by 5 bases and J by 4 bases, with 3 bases of the junction left unmatched. Germline V gene sequence: CDR1 SEHNR, CDR2 FQNEAQ (reference sequence). CDR3 protein: CASSTGTGYEQYF. CDR3 in DNA: TGTGCCAGCAGCACCGGGACAGGGTACGAGCAGTACTTC.

This clonotype is judged large (0.1 to 1%). The V call is TRBV2, the J call TRBJ1-1; unclear D gene. The germline V gene encodes CDR1 SNHLY and CDR2 FYNNEI. The ends were cut back, 7 bases at V and 1 base at J, with 7 bases in the middle. The length of the CDR3 is 12 residues. DNA of the CDR3: TGTGCCAGCATACCCAGGAACACTGAAGCTTTCTTT. Amino acid sequence: CASIPRNTEAFF.

This clonotype ranks as large. This chain joins TRBV19 and TRBJ1-2; D is undetermined. Germline values: CDR1 LNHDA, CDR2 SQIVND (reference sequence). The length of the CDR3 is 11 residues. Trimming cost V 6 bases and J 8 bases, with 10 bases left between them. DNA for the CDR3: TGTGCCAGTAGGTGGGCTGGAGGCTACACCTTC. It translates to CASRWAGGYTF.

The chain recombines TRBV19 with TRBJ2-2; D may match TRBD1 or TRBD2 (5 bases each). V lost 7 bases to trimming and J lost 6 bases, with 15 bases between them. CDR1 LNHDA and CDR2 SQIVND come from the germline V gene (reference sequence). There are 14 residues in the CDR3. For the CDR3, the DNA is TGTGCCAGTATTGTGACCGGGACCTCCGGGGAGCTGTTTTTT. This translates into CASIVTGTSGELFF.

This clonotype is large in the sample. Written as DNA, the CDR3 is TGTGCCAGCATGAGGGGTGGCACTGAAGCTTTCTTT. This translates into CASMRGGTEAFF. The chain uses TRBV27 and TRBJ1-1; D is possibly TRBD1 (5 bases). This CDR3 is built from 12 residues. With 7 bases removed from V and 4 bases from J, the gap between germline ends came to 10 bases. Looked up from germline, CDR1 is MNHEY and CDR2 is SMNVEV (reference sequence).

In its sample, this clonotype is medium-sized. The rearrangement links TRBV28 to TRBJ2-5; 11 bases fit TRBD2. There are 16 residues in the CDR3. Looked up from germline, CDR1 is MDHEN and CDR2 is SYDVKM. V dropped 5 bases and J dropped 5; count of bases not matched to a gene: 10. Here the CDR3 DNA reads TGTGCCAGCAGTAGACTAGCGGGGTCCCTGGGGGAGACCCAGTACTTC. This sequence encodes CASSRLAGSLGETQYF.

This clonotype is classed as medium-sized. The rearrangement links TRBV28 to TRBJ2-5; 11 nucleotides match TRBD1. This CDR3 is built from 16 residues. CDR1 is MDHEN and CDR2 is SYDVKM in the germline V gene. V shed 3 bases, J shed 4 bases, and the junction held 7 bases outside the gene matches. CDR3 in amino acids: CASSFPRTGGPETQYF. The CDR3 DNA is TGTGCCAGCAGTTTCCCCCGGACAGGGGGCCCAGAGACCCAGTACTTC.

This clonotype was detected only a few times. The rearrangement joins TRBV2 to TRBJ1-4; no clear D. Trimming left V 10 bases short and J 10 bases short, with 19 bases between. Germline CDR1 SNHLY, CDR2 FYNNEI. The CDR3 covers 13 residues. CDR3: CATLYSGVRKLFF. The CDR3 DNA follows: TGTGCCACATTATACTCCGGGGTGCGAAAACTGTTTTTT.

By share, this clonotype ranks as medium-sized. This chain connects TRBV27 to TRBJ2-5; no firm D call. V was trimmed by 2 bases and J by 1 base, leaving 11 bases between them. Per germline, CDR1 MNHEY and CDR2 SMNVEV (reference sequence). This CDR3 comprises 15 residues. The DNA for the CDR3 is TGTGCCAGCAGTTTACCGAACGCGGCCCAAGAGACCCAGTACTTC. It specifies CASSLPNAAQETQYF.

In its sample, this clonotype is medium-sized (0.01 to 0.1%). The chain couples TRBV7-8 to TRBJ2-1; 9 nucleotides agree with TRBD1. This CDR3 has 17 amino acids. Germline V gene lookup returns CDR1 SGHVS and CDR2 FQNEAQ. The J segment lost 4 bases and the V segment lost 5 bases, leaving 12 bases of the junction unmatched. The DNA for the CDR3 is TGTGCCAGCAGCCCTTATCACCGGGACAGGGAATACAATGAGCAGTTCTTC. Its translation: CASSPYHRDREYNEQFF.

By frequency in the sample, this clonotype is medium-sized. V is TRBV24-1 and J is TRBJ2-7; D is unresolved. CDR1 KGHDR and CDR2 SFDVKD come from the germline V gene. V shed 4 bases and J shed 3 bases, with 6 bases lying between them. The CDR3 runs 12 residues. The CDR3 DNA sequence: TGTGCCACCAGTGACGGCAGCTACGAGCAGTACTTC. Translation gives CATSDGSYEQYF.

This clonotype has a handful of counts. This is likely an artifact of a read error, given a far larger clone one base away. The chain carries TRBV7-2 and TRBJ2-7; TRBD2 matches 8 bases. This CDR3 is 16 amino acids long. After removal of 4 bases from V and 7 bases from J, the junction contained 15 bases not matched to a gene. Germline V gives CDR1 SGHTA, CDR2 FQGNSA. The CDR3: CASSYDLRGVYNEQYF. Here the CDR3 DNA reads TGTGCCAGCAGCTACGACTTGCGGGGGGTATACAATGAGCAGTACTTC.

By share, this clonotype ranks as medium-sized. The J gene is TRBJ1-2, the V gene TRBV20-1; no definite D call. The V end lost 6 bases, the J end lost 8 bases, and 28 bases lay between the germline ends. The length of the CDR3 is 16 residues. Germline V lookup: CDR1 DFQATT, CDR2 SNEGSKA (reference sequence). In DNA, the CDR3 is TGCAGTGCCCCCACCCATTTAAGTAAGGCCGCCTACGGCTACACCTTC. It specifies CSAPTHLSKAAYGYTF.

This clonotype rates as large. The chain joins TRBV19 to TRBJ2-2, with unresolved D. The CDR3 runs 13 residues. Germline lookup yields CDR1 LNHDA and CDR2 SQIVND (reference sequence). V was pared by 2 bases and J by 7 bases, with 8 bases between. The CDR3 bases are TGTGCCAGTAGTATATGGAGTAACGGGGAGCTGTTTTTT. Its protein product is CASSIWSNGELFF.

By share, this clonotype counts as hyperexpanded. The chain combines TRBV2 with TRBJ2-1, with D perhaps being TRBD1 or TRBD2 (5 bases each). The CDR3 totals 14 residues. The germline V gene encodes CDR1 SNHLY and CDR2 FYNNEI. Trimming stripped 4 bases from V and 9 bases from J, with 16 bases between. For the CDR3, the DNA is TGTGCCAGCAGTGCCCCACGGACAACTAGTGAGCAGTTCTTC. It translates to CASSAPRTTSEQFF.

By its share, this clonotype is medium-sized. The chain has TRBV28 and TRBJ2-1; TRBD2 agrees at 7 bases. The CDR3 runs to 15 residues. The J segment lost 0 bases and the V segment lost 7 bases, leaving 6 bases of the junction unmatched. From germline, CDR1 is MDHEN and CDR2 SYDVKM. The CDR3 nucleotides read TGTGCCAGCACCGGACCGGGGGGCTCCTACAATGAGCAGTTCTTC. It codes for CASTGPGGSYNEQFF.

This clonotype is deemed medium-sized. The V gene is TRBV11-2, the J gene TRBJ2-4; D possibly corresponds to TRBD2 (5 bases). CDR3 length: 15 residues. With 3 bases removed from V and 0 bases from J, the gap between germline ends came to 9 bases. Germline lookup yields CDR1 SGHAT and CDR2 FQNNGV. DNA of the CDR3: TGTGCCAGCAGCTTCCACGGACTAGCCAAAAACATTCAGTACTTC. This sequence encodes CASSFHGLAKNIQYF.

This clonotype is categorized as medium-sized. This rearrangement joins TRBV19 to TRBJ2-1; the match to TRBD2 covers 12 bases. Germline V gene data show CDR1 as LNHDA and CDR2 as SQIVND (reference sequence). This CDR3 spans 18 amino acids. The V gene end was trimmed by 0 bases and the J gene end by 5 bases; junction bases not matched to a gene: 8. The CDR3 sequence is CASSIDMTSGGPNNEQFF. As DNA, the CDR3 is TGTGCCAGTAGTATAGATATGACTAGCGGGGGCCCTAACAATGAGCAGTTCTTC.

This clonotype is termed medium-sized. The chain recombines TRBV10-3 with TRBJ2-7, with 8 bases that match TRBD2. Germline V CDR1 and CDR2: ENHRY, SYGVKD. There are 16 residues in the CDR3. V gave up 0 bases and J gave up 3 bases; unmatched junction bases: 7. The CDR3 sequence is CAISESKEREFYEQYF. The DNA for the CDR3 is TGTGCCATCAGTGAGTCGAAAGAGCGGGAGTTCTACGAGCAGTACTTC.